The 19 T cell receptor beta chains below were found in one sample sequenced in a study of cytomegalovirus exposure and HLA in healthy donors. The PCR made use of 60 Vbeta and 13 Jbeta primers. The method was immunoSEQ multiplex PCR; TCRdb's version includes in-frame clones alone and lacks a portion of them. The sample contains some 150,000 clones, approximately 79% of which appear only once. The specimen sequenced was PBMCs. All receptors derive from a man between 40 and 49 years old in good health and CMV-seronegative.

The rearrangement joins TRBV27 to TRBJ2-5; D is possibly TRBD1 (6 bases). This CDR3 spans 15 amino acids. The V and J ends lost 6 bases and 5 bases respectively, with 19 bases between them. Looked up from germline, CDR1 is MNHEY and CDR2 is SMNVEV (reference sequence). This CDR3 reads CASSPNREIGETQYF. Here the CDR3 DNA reads TGTGCCAGCAGCCCGAACAGGGAGATCGGGGAGACCCAGTACTTC.

This chain links TRBV6-1 with TRBJ2-7, with 11 bases fitting TRBD1. J gave up 4 bases and V 7 bases, and 3 bases lay outside the gene matches. The CDR3 loop spans 13 amino acids. Germline V lookup: CDR1 MNHNS, CDR2 SASEGT. For the CDR3, the DNA is TGTGCCAGCACCCGGGACAGGGGGTACGAGCAGTACTTC. It yields the protein CASTRDRGYEQYF.

About this clone: An end of the junction differs from the germline gene, which may be a read error. The gene calls are TRBV5-6 and TRBJ2-5; 7 bases align to TRBD2. Germline CDR1 reads SGHDT; CDR2 reads YYEEEE. The CDR3 is 15 amino acids. The CDR3, as DNA: TGTGCCAGCAGTTTGGGGCCGGGGGGAAGGGAGACCCAGTACTTC. This codes for CASSLGPGGRETQYF.

This chain connects TRBV18 to TRBJ1-5, with a tentative D call TRBD1 (5 bases). The CDR3 length is 14 residues. The germline CDR1 and CDR2 sequences are KGHSH and LQKENI. Trimming took off 2 bases at V and 5 bases at J, with 10 bases between the two ends. The CDR3 region is CASSPGATYQPQHF. In DNA, the CDR3 is TGTGCCAGCTCACCAGGGGCCACTTATCAGCCCCAGCATTTT.

V usage is TRBV5-5 and J usage is TRBJ2-1, with 7 bases that match TRBD1. CDR1 is SGHKS and CDR2 is YYEKEE in the germline V gene (reference sequence). The trim removed 2 bases at V and 5 bases at J, leaving 19 bases unmatched. There are 19 residues in the CDR3. The CDR3 loop reads CASSFLFRDRVRMDNEQFF. DNA for the CDR3: TGTGCCAGCAGCTTTCTATTCCGAGACAGGGTGAGAATGGACAATGAGCAGTTCTTC.

This chain uses TRBV7-2 with TRBJ1-2; possible D gene TRBD1, 5 bases. The CDR3 contains 14 residues. Germline loops: CDR1 SGHTA, CDR2 FQGNSA. V lost 1 base and J 2 bases, leaving 8 bases between the germline ends. CDR3 sequence: CASSLGGVNYGYTF. CDR3 DNA: TGTGCCAGCAGCTTAGGGGGCGTCAACTATGGCTACACCTTC.

The J gene is TRBJ2-7, the V gene TRBV19; 7 bases fit TRBD1. Germline V CDR1 and CDR2: LNHDA, SQIVND (reference sequence). The CDR3 is made up of 14 amino acids. The V segment lost 4 bases and the J segment 2 bases; nucleotides outside the gene matches: 5. As DNA, the CDR3 is TGTGCCAGTAGTACCCCGGGACAGACCTACGAGCAGTACTTC. Translating it yields CASSTPGQTYEQYF.

The table lists this clone with a count of one. This chain connects TRBV7-6 to TRBJ2-2, with a tentative D call TRBD1 (7 bases). Germline CDR1 and CDR2: SGHVS and FNYEAQ. This CDR3 spans 16 amino acids. V lost 5 bases and J 6 bases, leaving 19 bases between the germline ends. CDR3 DNA sequence: TGTGCCAGCAGCACCCTCAGGGGGGCGCACGCCGGGGAGCTGTTTTTT. This sequence encodes CASSTLRGAHAGELFF. The whole variable domain, filled in from reference TRBV7-6 and TRBJ2-2, reads GAGVSQSPRYKVTKRGQDVALRCDPISGHVSLYWYRQALGQGPEFLTYFNYEAQQDKSGLPNDRFSAERPEGSISTLTIQRTEQRDSAMYRCASSTLRGAHAGELFFGEGSRLTVL.

This chain joins TRBV5-6 and TRBJ1-3; D is perhaps TRBD1 (5 bases). V was cut by 2 bases and J by 3 bases, with 15 bases left in between. From germline, CDR1 is SGHDT and CDR2 YYEEEE. The CDR3 contains 16 residues. In DNA form, the CDR3 reads TGTGCCAGCAGCTTCCTAGAGACAGTAATTGGAAACACCATATATTTT. Its protein is CASSFLETVIGNTIYF.

This chain joins TRBV10-3 and TRBJ2-1; 9 bases line up with TRBD1. The germline gives CDR1 ENHRY, CDR2 SYGVKD. The CDR3 is made up of 14 amino acids. V shed 0 bases, J shed 14 bases, and the junction held 8 bases outside the gene matches. In nucleotides, the CDR3 is TGTGCCATCAGTGAGTCAGAACAGGGGGCGAAAAAGTTCTTC. It codes for CAISESEQGAKKFF.

The chain employs TRBV29-1 and TRBJ2-1; D may be TRBD2 (5 bases). V was trimmed by 0 bases and J by 3 bases, leaving 9 bases between them. CDR1 and CDR2 from the germline V gene are SQVTM and ANQGSEA. The CDR3 is 14 residues long. This CDR3 is CSVEDTGSYNEQFF. CDR3 DNA sequence: TGCAGCGTTGAAGACACGGGAAGCTACAATGAGCAGTTCTTC.

This clone was detected only once. This chain joins TRBV6-1 and TRBJ2-3; 7 nucleotides line up with TRBD1. The V gene end was trimmed by 4 bases and the J gene end by 4 bases; junction bases not matched to a gene: 5. This CDR3 contains 14 residues. Germline V gives CDR1 MNHNS, CDR2 SASEGT. CDR3 sequence: CASSARQGADTQYF. CDR3 bases: TGTGCCAGCAGTGCCCGACAGGGCGCAGATACGCAGTATTTT.

The chain combines TRBV5-1 with TRBJ2-7; weak D call: TRBD1 (7 bases). The CDR3 covers 14 residues. The germline gives CDR1 SGHRS, CDR2 YFSETQ. The V end lost 2 bases, the J end lost 0 bases, and 9 bases lay between the germline ends. CDR3 in amino acids: CASSFQGGSYEQYF. CDR3 nucleotides: TGCGCCAGCAGCTTCCAGGGGGGCTCCTACGAGCAGTACTTC. The whole variable domain, filled in from reference TRBV5-1 and TRBJ2-7, reads KAGVTQTPRYLIKTRGQQVTLSCSPISGHRSVSWYQQTPGQGLQFLFEYFSETQRNKGNFPGRFSGRQFSNSRSEMNVSTLELGDSALYLCASSFQGGSYEQYFGPGTRLTVT.

This chain uses TRBV5-1 with TRBJ2-1; 10 nucleotides align to TRBD1. The trim removed 4 bases at V and 6 bases at J, leaving 7 bases unmatched. Germline V lookup: CDR1 SGHRS, CDR2 YFSETQ. The CDR3 contains 15 residues. CDR3 coding DNA: TGCGCCAGCAGCCAATCCGGGACAGGGGCCAATGAGCAGTTCTTC. Translating it yields CASSQSGTGANEQFF.

The count of this clone is one. The V call is TRBV11-3, the J call TRBJ2-1; 11 bases match TRBD2. Per germline, CDR1 SGHNT and CDR2 YENEEA. The CDR3 runs to 14 residues. Trimming removed 4 bases from V and 7 bases from J; junction bases left unmatched: 3. The CDR3 bases are TGTGCCAGCAGCTCCGGACTAGCGGGTAATGAGCAGTTCTTC. Its translation: CASSSGLAGNEQFF.

The V call is TRBV4-1, the J call TRBJ2-3; D is undetermined. The CDR3 loop spans 14 amino acids. CDR1 and CDR2 from the germline V gene are MGHRA and YSYEKL. V was trimmed by 5 bases and J by 0 bases, leaving 9 bases between them. The CDR3 protein is CASSAEISTDTQYF. In nucleotides, the CDR3 is TGCGCCAGCAGCGCGGAGATCAGCACAGATACGCAGTATTTT.

The gene calls are TRBV19 and TRBJ2-7; possible D gene TRBD1, 5 bases. Germline V lookup: CDR1 LNHDA, CDR2 SQIVND (reference sequence). CDR3 size: 13 residues. V dropped 5 bases and J dropped 3 bases, with 11 bases sitting between them. The CDR3 here is CASSDQGGYEQYF. The CDR3 DNA reads TGTGCCAGTAGTGATCAGGGCGGCTACGAGCAGTACTTC.

The genes are TRBV20-1 and TRBJ2-7; D possibly corresponds to TRBD1 (6 bases). V dropped 6 bases and J dropped 3 bases, with 9 bases sitting between them. Germline CDR1 and CDR2: DFQATT and SNEGSKA (reference sequence). This CDR3 has 11 residues. CDR3 DNA sequence: TGCAGTGCAGAGGACAGCTACGAGCAGTACTTC. As protein: CSAEDSYEQYF.

This chain uses TRBV5-4 with TRBJ2-3; TRBD2 agrees at 12 bases. This CDR3 contains 16 residues. Germline CDR1 and CDR2: SGHNT and YYREEE (reference sequence). After removal of 4 bases from V and 5 bases from J, the junction contained 8 bases not matched to a gene. CDR3: CASSPLAGGPVDTQYF. CDR3 DNA sequence: TGTGCCAGCAGCCCTCTAGCGGGAGGGCCGGTAGATACGCAGTATTTT.